This T cell receptor beta chain was documented in a study of CD8 T cells in ankylosing spondylitis. Researchers built TCR beta libraries using quantitative 5'-RACE with molecular barcodes. Each CDR3 protein gets one entry after TCRdb re-called the 5' RACE reads with MiXCR. The data contain roughly 130,000 distinct CDR3 sequences, about 6.4% of them singletons. General study points: The study looked at matched synovial fluid samples from ankylosing spondylitis patients. Disease-linked clones were reported to be significantly enriched there.

Germline-derived CDR1 and CDR2 are SQVTM and ANQGSEA. This CDR3 contains 15 residues. The V gene lost 6 bases and the J gene lost 1 base, with 16 bases spanning the gap. This clonotype was counted ten times or more. The antigen remains undetermined. The sample consisted of blood, either unsorted or a sorted T cell fraction (not recorded which). This receptor was identified in a male donor with ankylosing spondylitis or in good health (not recorded which). J is TRBJ2-4 and V is TRBV29-1; D ambiguous. The CDR3 protein is CSVVRAGRAKNIQYF. The CDR3 DNA sequence: TGCAGCGTGGTCCGGGCCGGTAGGGCCAAAAACATTCAGTACTTC. The entire variable domain, with the rest obtained from reference TRBV29-1 and TRBJ2-4, is as follows: SAVISQKPSRDICQRGTSLTIQCQVDSQVTMMFWYRQQPGQSLTLIATANQGSEATYESGFVIDKFPISRPNLTFSTLTVSNMSPEDSSIYLCSVVRAGRAKNIQYFGAGTRLSVL.